A selection of T cell receptor beta chains follows, all from one sample in a study of technical replicates of blood from several donors. The repertoire was sequenced with immunoSEQ multiplex PCR; TCRdb's copy has only in-frame clones and lacks some. The profile shows roughly 100,000 clones, about 94% of them singletons. Sequencing input: T cells isolated from PBMCs. The receptors shown here come from a human donor in good health. Each CDR3 is given with its conserved first and last residue. The D gene is left open where the match is weak. For some rows the clone size is stated as once, few or many, or as a class when expanded; others skip it.

>NA|TRBJ2-1|NA|TRBV27
TGTGCCAGCAGTTTACAGGGGGGTAATGAGCAGTTCTTC
CASSLQGGNEQFF
>TRBD1|TRBJ1-4|once|TRBV11-2
TGTGCCAGCAGCTCCGGGACAGTCAAAAATGAAAAACTGTTTTTT
CASSSGTVKNEKLFF
>TRBD2|TRBJ2-3|NA|TRBV7-2
TGTGCCAGCGGCTACGTCCGCGGGACTAGCGGGAGGGCCGATACGCAGTATTTT
CASGYVRGTSGRADTQYF
>NA|TRBJ2-7|NA|TRBV6-6
TGTGCCAGCAGTTACTCGTCCGGGACTGTTCCCTACGAGCAGTACTTC
CASSYSSGTVPYEQYF
>TRBD1|TRBJ2-7|NA|TRBV2
TGTGCCAGCAGCGGACAGGGTAGCTCTATATACGAGCAGTACTTC
CASSGQGSSIYEQYF
>NA|TRBJ1-1|once|TRBV12-5
TGTGCTAGTGGTTTGGTACTTTCGACAGATATTGTCATGAACACTGAAGCTTTCTTT
CASGLVLSTDIVMNTEAFF
>TRBD1|TRBJ2-7|NA|TRBV29-1
TGCAGCGTTGAAGATAGGACAGGGAGCGACGAGCAGTACTTC
CSVEDRTGSDEQYF
>TRBD1|TRBJ1-4|NA|TRBV27
TGTGCCAGCAGTCTAGACAGGGTTGGTGAAAAACTGTTTTTT
CASSLDRVGEKLFF
>NA|TRBJ2-6|NA|TRBV30
TGTGCCTGGAGTGCAAGGGAGTTCTCTGGGGCCAACGTCCTGACTTTC
CAWSAREFSGANVLTF
>TRBD1|TRBJ1-4|few|TRBV7-2
TGTGCCAGCAGCTTGACAGGGGGCTTTGAAAAACTGTTTTTT
CASSLTGGFEKLFF
>TRBD1|TRBJ2-2|NA|TRBV6-4
TGTACCAAGGGGACAGCGAACACCGGGGAGCTGTTTTTT
CTKGTANTGELFF
>TRBD2|TRBJ2-7|NA|TRBV7-6
TGTGCCAGCAGCCCGGGGACTAGCGGGGCCTACGAGCAGTACTTC
CASSPGTSGAYEQYF
>NA|TRBJ2-3|NA|TRBV7-9
TGTGCCAGCAGCTTATCAGCAGGCGCCACAGATACGCAGTATTTT
CASSLSAGATDTQYF
>NA|TRBJ1-1|few|TRBV11-3
TGTGCCAGCAGCTTAATGACTACCCCATGGGGAGCTTTCTTT
CASSLMTTPWGAFF
>NA|TRBJ2-3|NA|TRBV18
TGTGCCAGCTCCCTCGGCGGGGTCCTCTTTTTCACAGATACGCAGTATTTT
CASSLGGVLFFTDTQYF
>TRBD1|TRBJ1-1|NA|TRBV7-9
TGTGCCAGCAGCTTCCAGGGGGTGAACACTGAAGCTTTCTTT
CASSFQGVNTEAFF
>NA|TRBJ2-7|NA|TRBV4-1
TGCGCCAGCAGCCAAGGTGGGAACTTGGGGGGTCGCGCCTACGAGCAGTACTTC
CASSQGGNLGGRAYEQYF
>TRBD2|TRBJ2-1|NA|TRBV10-3
TGTGCCGTTGGACTAGCGGGGGGGCTGAGTGAGCAGTTCTTC
CAVGLAGGLSEQFF
>NA|TRBJ2-7|NA|TRBV25-1
TGTGCCAGCACCCCTGGATTAGGGGGAGAGCAGTACTTC
CASTPGLGGEQYF
>NA|TRBJ1-2|NA|TRBV25-1
TGTGCCAGCAGTGAATATGAGGGAAACTATGGCTACACCTTC
CASSEYEGNYGYTF
>TRBD2|TRBJ2-7|NA|TRBV7-9
TGTGCCAGCAGCTTACCTAGCGGGGCGTACGAGCAGTACTTC
CASSLPSGAYEQYF
>TRBD1|TRBJ1-1|NA|TRBV5-6
TGTGCCAGCAGCTGGGGACAGGGGGCGGGCACTGAAGCTTTCTTT
CASSWGQGAGTEAFF
>TRBD2|TRBJ2-5|NA|TRBV30
TGTGCCTGGAGTGTAGCGGGGGGGCAGGGGGGCCAGTACTTC
CAWSVAGGQGGQYF
>NA|TRBJ1-1|NA|TRBV6-4
TGTGCCAGCAGTGAGTCCGACAGGAAGAACACTGAAGCTTTCTTT
CASSESDRKNTEAFF
>NA|TRBJ2-5|NA|TRBV4-2
TGTGCCAGCAGCATCAGCCAAGAGACCCAGTACTTC
CASSISQETQYF
>TRBD2|TRBJ2-7|NA|TRBV27
TGTGCCAGCCAGTTGGGGGGACTAGGTAGTTACGAGCAGTACTTC
CASQLGGLGSYEQYF
>NA|TRBJ2-1|NA|TRBV28
TGTGCCAGCAGTTTGAGAGAGCAGTTCTTC
CASSLREQFF
>TRBD1|TRBJ1-6|NA|TRBV2
TGTGCCAGCAGTCCCGGGACAGGGGACTCACCCCTCCACTTT
CASSPGTGDSPLHF
>NA|TRBJ2-3|NA|TRBV11-2
TGTGCCAGCAGCACGGGGGAAGGGACAGATACGCAGTATTTT
CASSTGEGTDTQYF
>NA|TRBJ1-6|NA|TRBV5-1
TGCGCCAGCAGCTTGGAGGAGGGTTCACCCCTCCACTTT
CASSLEEGSPLHF
>NA|TRBJ1-1|NA|TRBV5-4
TGTGCCAGCAGCCTACTGGAGGGTATGGCAACTGAAGCTTTCTTT
CASSLLEGMATEAFF
>NA|TRBJ1-2|NA|TRBV14
TGTGCCAGCAGCCAAGTAGGGGCCCGATCCCAAAACTATGGCTACACCTTC
CASSQVGARSQNYGYTF
>NA|TRBJ1-4|NA|TRBV5-1
TGCGCCAGCAGCTTGGCCCTGGGGCAGAATGAAAAACTGTTTTTT
CASSLALGQNEKLFF
>TRBD1|TRBJ1-1|NA|TRBV5-4
TGTGCCAGCAACGGACAGGGGGTGAACACTGAAGCTTTCTTT
CASNGQGVNTEAFF
>TRBD1|TRBJ2-1|NA|TRBV7-6
TGTGCCAGCAGCTTAAGATGGGACAGGGGCGATGAGCAGTTCTTC
CASSLRWDRGDEQFF
>TRBD2|TRBJ2-5|NA|TRBV2
TGTGCCAGCAAAACTAGCGGGAGTTCGAGGACCCAGTACTTC
CASKTSGSSRTQYF
>TRBD2|TRBJ2-3|once|TRBV19
TGTGCCACCAATCAGGGACTAGCCGCAGATACGCAGTATTTT
CATNQGLAADTQYF
>NA|TRBJ2-2|NA|TRBV2
TGTGCCAGCAGTCGCGAACTAGTCCCCCACACCGGGGAGCTGTTTTTT
CASSRELVPHTGELFF
>TRBD1|TRBJ1-4|NA|TRBV6-6
TGTGCCAGCAGTTACGACAGGGGGACCGATGAAAAACTGTTTTTT
CASSYDRGTDEKLFF
>TRBD1|TRBJ2-1|NA|TRBV28
TGTGCCAGCAGTTTGAGGACAGGAGATTACAATGAGCAGTTCTTC
CASSLRTGDYNEQFF
>TRBD1|TRBJ1-5|NA|TRBV6-1
TGTGCCATCCCCGGTGAGGGGGCAGGAAATCAGCCCCAGCATTTT
CAIPGEGAGNQPQHF
>TRBD1|TRBJ1-2|NA|TRBV2
TGTGCCAGCAGGGCAGGGGGCGATCATGGCTACACCTTC
CASRAGGDHGYTF
>NA|TRBJ2-7|NA|TRBV10-3
TGTGCCATCAGCCCGATCAGCGGAGGACCCTACGAGCAGTACTTC
CAISPISGGPYEQYF